The 21 T cell receptor beta chains in this list originate from one sample, sequenced in a study of blood T cells in healthy people across ages. A second PCR, run for roughly 7 to 12 cycles, used a sample-barcoded 5' primer plus a J-beta primer mix. TCRdb used MiXCR to reprocess the 5' RACE reads, holding one entry per CDR3 protein. Of hundreds of thousands of distinct CDR3 sequences in the sample, around 26% were seen once. The sample was blood. Every receptor here comes from a woman of 80 years or more in good health.

The table lists this clonotype with a few counts. The V call is TRBV29-1, the J call TRBJ2-3; the D gene is possibly TRBD1 (8 bases). CDR3 length: 15 amino acids. The germline V and J ends were trimmed by 4 bases and 5 bases, with 19 bases remaining between them. Germline values: CDR1 SQVTM, CDR2 ANQGSEA. CDR3 in DNA: TGCAGCGTTGGCCAGGGGGCGGGGGCGGGAGATACGCAGTATTTT. Amino acids: CSVGQGAGAGDTQYF.

In this sample, this clonotype turned up many times. The genes are TRBV7-2 and TRBJ2-5; the D is unclear. V dropped 2 bases and J dropped 1 base, with 8 bases sitting between them. Germline V CDR1 and CDR2: SGHTA, FQGNSA. The CDR3 consists of 14 residues. CDR3 residues: CASSLSTVQETQYF. CDR3 DNA sequence: TGTGCCAGCAGCTTATCCACAGTCCAAGAGACCCAGTACTTC.

Ten or more counts support this clonotype. The chain employs TRBV6-2 or TRBV6-3 and TRBJ2-6, with D perhaps TRBD1 (5 bases). CDR3 length: 15 amino acids. V was shortened by 4 bases and J by 3 bases, with 10 bases between the two germline ends. Looked up from germline, CDR1 is MNHEY and CDR2 is SVGEGT. The CDR3 sequence: CASSSQGFGANVLTF. The CDR3 DNA is TGTGCCAGCAGTTCCCAGGGATTTGGGGCCAACGTCCTGACTTTC.

The chain combines TRBV6-5 with TRBJ1-1; TRBD1 might be the D (5 bases). CDR1 is MNHEY and CDR2 is SVGAGI in the germline V gene. The CDR3 sequence is 14 residues long. V shed 6 bases and J shed 0 bases, with 11 bases lying between them. The CDR3 loop is CASRAGTMNTEAFF. CDR3 in DNA: TGTGCCAGCAGAGCAGGGACCATGAACACTGAAGCTTTCTTT.

This sequence joins TRBV3-1 and TRBJ1-4; the D is unclear. This CDR3 comprises 12 residues. Per the germline V gene, CDR1 is LGHDT and CDR2 is YNNKEL (reference sequence). V was pared by 6 bases and J by 10 bases, with 12 bases between. CDR3 protein: CASSQATGKLFF. The CDR3 nucleotides are TGTGCCAGCAGTCAGGCAACGGGAAAACTGTTTTTT. The whole variable domain, remainder taken from reference TRBV3-1 and TRBJ1-4, is DTAVSQTPKYLVTQMGNDKSIKCEQNLGHDTMYWYKQDSKKFLKIMFSYNNKELIINETVPNRFSPKSPDKAHLNLHINSLELGDSAVYFCASSQATGKLFFGSGTQLSVL.

Only one count was recorded for this clonotype. In DNA, the CDR3 is TGCAGTGCTAGAGATCCGGGGAGTGGAGGCTACACCTTC. The encoded protein is CSARDPGSGGYTF. This rearrangement joins TRBV20-1 to TRBJ1-2; no definite D call. This CDR3 comprises 13 residues. V was pared by 0 bases and J by 8 bases, with 13 bases between. Germline loops: CDR1 DFQATT, CDR2 SNEGSKA (reference sequence).

This clonotype was counted at least ten times. The J gene is TRBJ1-1, the V gene TRBV5-1, with 7 bases that match TRBD1. The CDR3 runs 14 residues. CDR1 and CDR2 from the germline V gene are SGHRS and YFSETQ. J was trimmed by 3 bases and V by 5 bases; bases with no gene match: 7. CDR3 DNA: TGCGCCAGCAGGCTGACAGGGACGGACACTGAAGCTTTCTTT. Translating gives CASRLTGTDTEAFF.

With regard to this clonotype: This may stem from a read error, because a much larger clone lies one nucleotide away. The chain is built from TRBV4-2 and TRBJ1-6; D gene uncertain. This CDR3 has 16 amino acids. Germline lookup yields CDR1 LGHNA and CDR2 YNFKEQ. V lost 0 bases to trimming and J lost 7 bases, with 13 bases between them. CDR3 sequence reads: CASSQEAVPGNSPLHF. The CDR3 bases are TGTGCCAGCAGCCAAGAGGCGGTTCCGGGGAATTCACCCCTCCACTTT.

This clonotype appeared many times. V gene TRBV27 combines with J gene TRBJ1-2, with TRBD1 as a possible D gene (6 bases). Looked up from germline, CDR1 is MNHEY and CDR2 is SMNVEV (reference sequence). Trimming pared 3 bases from V and 4 bases from J, leaving 18 bases between. The CDR3 is 16 residues long. The CDR3 loop is CASSFLPGGGGYGYTF. As DNA, the CDR3 is TGTGCCAGCAGTTTTCTACCCGGCGGGGGCGGCTATGGCTACACCTTC.

This clonotype was seen a single time. This chain joins TRBV10-3 and TRBJ1-5; TRBD1 is a possible D gene (5 bases). Germline V gene sequence: CDR1 ENHRY, CDR2 SYGVKD. This CDR3 has 14 amino acids. Trimming removed 8 bases from V and 1 base from J, with 12 bases in between. The CDR3 nucleotides read TGTGCCATCTCGACAGAGATCAGCAATCAGCCCCAGCATTTT. It yields the protein CAISTEISNQPQHF.

This clonotype was picked up many times. The genes are TRBV7-2 and TRBJ2-1; D uncertain. V shed 5 bases and J shed 1 base, with 12 bases lying between them. This CDR3 is built from 15 residues. CDR1 SGHTA and CDR2 FQGNSA come from the germline V gene. DNA for the CDR3: TGTGCCAGCAGCACCTTCCCAAGTTCCTACAATGAGCAGTTCTTC. This encodes CASSTFPSSYNEQFF.

The chain combines TRBV30 with TRBJ1-2; 9 nucleotides align to TRBD1. Germline CDR1 reads GTSNPN; CDR2 reads SVGIG (reference sequence). This CDR3 has 15 residues. J gave up 2 bases and V 3 bases, and 7 bases lay outside the gene matches. CDR3 nucleotides: TGTGCCTGGAGAGAACAGGGGGCATTCAACTATGGCTACACCTTC. Its translation: CAWREQGAFNYGYTF.

The chain is built from TRBV12-5 and TRBJ2-2; maybe TRBD2 (6 bases). With 4 bases removed from V and 0 bases from J, the gap between germline ends came to 18 bases. This CDR3 has 18 residues. The germline CDR1 and CDR2 sequences are LGHNT and FRNRAP. The CDR3 sequence: CASGSNDRDSANTGELFF. CDR3 coding DNA: TGTGCTAGTGGTTCAAACGACCGGGACTCCGCGAACACCGGGGAGCTGTTTTTT.

This clonotype appeared a few times. V is TRBV14 and J is TRBJ2-1; D is undetermined. There are 14 residues in the CDR3. Germline V gene sequence: CDR1 SGHDN, CDR2 FVKESK. V gave up 4 bases and J gave up 7 bases, with 14 bases separating them. This CDR3 reads CASSPTNAFNEQFF. In DNA form, the CDR3 reads TGTGCCAGCAGCCCCACAAACGCGTTTAATGAGCAGTTCTTC. Together with reference TRBV14 and TRBJ2-1, the CDR3 gives the full variable domain: EAGVTQFPSHSVIEKGQTVTLRCDPISGHDNLYWYRRVMGKEIKFLLHFVKESKQDESGMPNNRFLAERTGGTYSTLKVQPAELEDSGVYFCASSPTNAFNEQFFGPGTRLTVL.

The V and J genes are TRBV27 and TRBJ2-5, with D maybe TRBD2 (5 bases). Germline V CDR1 and CDR2: MNHEY, SMNVEV (reference sequence). V gave up 2 bases and J gave up 11 bases, with 9 bases separating them. This CDR3 has 11 residues. In nucleotides, the CDR3 is TGTGCCAGCAGTTTACGGAGGAAGCAGTACTTC. Its protein product is CASSLRRKQYF.

The chain recombines TRBV12-3 or TRBV12-4 with TRBJ2-3; D might be TRBD1 (6 bases). The CDR3 runs to 14 residues. Trimming shortened V by 5 bases and J by 4 bases, and 13 bases separated the two germline ends. CDR3 loop: CASSDDRRADTQYF. The CDR3 DNA reads as TGTGCCAGCAGTGACGACAGGAGAGCAGATACGCAGTATTTT.

This clonotype was picked up one time. V is TRBV7-2 and J is TRBJ1-1; D gene unclear. With 5 bases removed from V and 4 bases from J, the gap between germline ends came to 17 bases. Germline V CDR1 and CDR2: SGHTA, FQGNSA. This CDR3 has 15 residues. This CDR3 is CASSPPGLRVTEAFF. CDR3 bases: TGTGCCAGCAGCCCACCAGGATTGAGGGTCACTGAAGCTTTCTTT.

This clonotype occurred many times. The chain links TRBV2 to TRBJ2-3; 7 nucleotides agree with TRBD1. The V gene's germline CDR1 is SNHLY and CDR2 FYNNEI. The CDR3 spans 13 residues. V gave up 7 bases and J gave up 6 bases; unmatched junction bases: 7. The CDR3 DNA is TGTGCCAGCAAGACAGGGAGTCGGGATACGCAGTATTTT. Protein product: CASKTGSRDTQYF.

This clonotype was recorded many times. The rearrangement links TRBV20-1 to TRBJ2-1; D unclear. The germline gives CDR1 DFQATT, CDR2 SNEGSKA (reference sequence). This CDR3 has 14 amino acids. V lost 3 bases and J 9 bases, leaving 18 bases between the germline ends. CDR3 residues: CSARVATVILEQFF. CDR3 DNA sequence: TGCAGTGCTAGGGTTGCGACGGTGATTCTTGAGCAGTTCTTC.

This clonotype was seen a few times. This chain links TRBV9 with TRBJ2-5; TRBD2 matches 9 bases. V trimming: 3 bases; J trimming: 11 bases; junction bases outside the gene matches: 14. CDR3 length: 15 amino acids. Germline CDR1 SGDLS, CDR2 YYNGEE. The CDR3 DNA sequence: TGTGCCAGCAGCGGGGGAGCGGGGGGTTATGTGAAGCAGTACTTC. Translated, it gives CASSGGAGGYVKQYF.

This clonotype showed up just a few times. The junction does not match germline at one end; this may be a read error. In nucleotides, the CDR3 is TGTGCCAACAGTGGCGGGACAGGGGGTTTAGAGACCCAGTACTTC. Encoded protein: CANSGGTGGLETQYF. The rearrangement links TRBV6-1 to TRBJ2-5; TRBD1 aligns across 11 bases. Germline CDR1 is MNHNS and CDR2 is SASEGT. CDR3 length: 15 amino acids.